This T cell receptor beta chain was observed in a study of cytomegalovirus exposure and HLA in healthy donors. Turning to the study itself: Most donors, 81% of more than 300 genotyped, fell in the Caucasian-associated ancestry cluster.

Germline V gives CDR1 MNHNY, CDR2 SVGAGI (reference sequence). Trimming took off 5 bases at V and 1 base at J, with 11 bases between the two ends. The CDR3 spans 14 residues. The PCR had 60 Vbeta and 13 Jbeta primers. Using immunoSEQ multiplex PCR, the repertoire was profiled, and TCRdb retains in-frame clones only, with some absent. The sample comprises roughly 180,000 clones, 65% to 85% of which are singletons, and approximately 2.9% rests with the top ten. General study points: More than 150 TCR beta chains were listed as cytomegalovirus-associated.

In the case of this clone: The antigen remains unidentified.

The sequenced sample was PBMCs. The TCR was taken from a female donor in good health and CMV-seronegative. The gene calls are TRBV6-6 and TRBJ1-1; D is unclear. The chain's CDR3 is CASSPRGKNTEAFF. The CDR3 DNA follows: TGTGCCAGCAGTCCCCGGGGAAAGAACACTGAAGCTTTCTTT.